The clone carrying this TCR beta chain was counted many times. As yet, its antigen is unknown. Compared with germline, one end of the junction differs, possibly owing to a read error. The sample comes from a study of T cell repertoires in cytomegalovirus infection. Across the whole study: From public TCR beta signatures came an indication of both CMV infection and matching HLA type.

TCRdb reprocessed the reads with MiXCR, giving one entry per CDR3 protein. The table has about half a million distinct CDR3 sequences, 30% to 35% seen once. The TCR sequence derives from a human donor in good health (CMV status not recorded). Some clones in this sample may be carry-over from other donors' samples. This specimen was cultured PBMCs, taken from culture after CMV antigen stimulation.

CDR3 protein: CASSLAGGFSTDTQYF. DNA of the CDR3: TGTGCCAGCAGCCTAGCGGGGGGATTTAGCACAGATACGCAGTATTTT. The rearrangement links TRBV7-6 to TRBJ2-3; 11 positions agree with TRBD2. Germline loops: CDR1 SGHVS, CDR2 FNYEAQ. The CDR3 spans 16 residues.